This T cell receptor beta chain was profiled in a study of blood T cells in healthy people across ages (dated by TCRdb to 2015 to 2017). Background for the entire study: In model experiments, template switching captured about one uniquely barcoded TCR beta cDNA molecule for every two T cells. Using the same blood draw, the study looked at two additional independent replicas of 1 million unique cDNA reads for two donors, one aged 18 to 30 and the other aged 80 or older. The donors were divided into four age groups: young (average 16 years), middle-aged (around 41), aged (approximately 62) and long-lived (roughly 82). The study measured age-related changes in TCR beta repertoire diversity using deep sequencing normalized with unique cDNA molecular identifiers. To avoid experimental bias, donors of different ages were spread randomly across the sequencing lanes.

The library was built by means of 5' RACE. TCRdb records Illumina HiSeq 2500 as the sequencer. A second PCR of roughly 7 to 11 cycles was performed with a sample-barcoded 5' primer and a J-beta primer mix. A template-switch 5' adaptor carrying 12 random nucleotides introduced a unique molecular identifier onto each TCR beta cDNA molecule. Each sample yielded at least 2.5 million CDR3-containing paired-end reads. The Mint cDNA synthesis kit, primed by a TRBC-specific oligonucleotide, was used to synthesize first-strand cDNA from all RNA. All cDNA was treated with uracil-DNA glycosylase and then went through a first 18-cycle PCR with the universal primers M1SS and BC2_uni_R. The study's processing was this. Normalization of each sample was performed by random selection of 1 million high-quality reads, each carrying a distinct molecular identifier. Reads sharing molecular identifiers were discarded rather than binned into consensus sequences. MiTCR, run with a Q25 quality threshold and the strictest error-elimination algorithm, handled CDR3 identification, clonotype clustering and error correction. Lower-bound total TCR beta diversity was estimated with a nonparametric unseen species model using Euler transformation. TCRdb reran the public reads through fastp at Q25 and MiXCR, keeping productive beta chains. Rows matching on CDR3 protein sequence are summarized as one entry with the most common DNA and genes. The V and J calls and clone size come from TCRdb's table, not from the authors' own analysis. Counted in this sample were approximately 800,000 distinct CDR3 sequences; approximately 67% of them appeared once. The ten largest clones take up around a quarter of the sample.

From its cysteine to its phenylalanine, the CDR3 spans 18 amino acids. Kept here is only the CDR3 DNA, which spans 54 bases and is read in frame from base 1. The germline V gene (reference sequence) sets CDR1 to DFQATT and CDR2 to SNEGSKA. Ends trimmed: V by 6 bases, J by 3 bases; bases unmatched to a gene: 18. The 39 donors, aged about 6 to 95 years, were systemically healthy Caucasian individuals from Russia. Each donor gave 8.5 to 10 milliliters of peripheral blood, collected into EDTA-treated Vacutainer tubes. PBMCs were isolated by Ficoll-Paque density-gradient centrifugation, with at least 7 million obtained per sample. Trizol reagent was used to extract total RNA from the PBMCs, yielding at least 5 micrograms per sample. The percentages of naive CD45RAhigh/CD27high T cells were determined by flow cytometry on a PBMC aliquot from every donor. Comments on this clonotype: Its antigen is currently not known. No per-base quality is available; no much larger clone lies one base away.

Beyond this particular receptor, the publication reports: Because the CMV infection status of the donors was unknown, age-related changes in expanded clonotypes may potentially have been confounded. Estimates of total diversity from one million sequenced T cells were regarded as lower bounds and underestimates. The percentage of naive T cells measured by flow cytometry correlated strongly with observed TCR beta diversity. Bulk unsorted PBMC profiling prevented conclusive comparison of naive and antigen-experienced compartments. Observed TCR beta diversity per million T cells fell roughly linearly with age, and a significant reduction was already apparent by age roughly 40. The long-lived group showed more naive CD4+ T cells, fewer expanded clones and increased TCR diversity than the aged group, suggesting age selection.

The receptor was derived from a man younger than 45 in good health. The material sequenced was blood. This chain joins TRBV20-1 to TRBJ2-7, with TRBD1 matching 12 junction bases. In nucleotides, the sequence is TGCAGTGCAACCCCGGGACAGGGGGCGGGTAGCGGGGTCTACGAGCAGTACTTC. Translated, it reads CSATPGQGAGSGVYEQYF.